This TCR beta chain comes out of a study of T cell responses to AZD1222 COVID-19 vaccine. Trimming left V 4 bases short and J 2 bases short, with 9 bases between. The CDR3 sequence is 13 residues long. Germline CDR1 is SGHDN and CDR2 is FVKESK. The study, taken as a whole, reports: Among vaccine-associated CD4 TCRs, coverage spanned spike, with dominance at 160-218 and 743-854. Targeting of unmutated variant regions was reportedly seen in nearly half of spike-specific TCRs.

Libraries were prepared by immunoSEQ multiplex PCR; TCRdb keeps only in-frame clonotypes and omits some of them. This sample carries more than 95,000 clones, around 94% of them seen once, and the ten largest clones take about 1.4%. Notes on this clone: Antigen specificity is unknown.

V is TRBV14 and J is TRBJ2-7; a possible D gene is TRBD2 (5 bases). The sample consisted of peripheral blood, taken 28 days after the second AZD1222 dose. This sequence originates from an adult who received the AZD1222 COVID-19 vaccine. CDR3 sequence: CASSLSGTYEQYF. In DNA form, the CDR3 reads TGTGCCAGCAGCCTGAGCGGAACCTACGAGCAGTACTTC.